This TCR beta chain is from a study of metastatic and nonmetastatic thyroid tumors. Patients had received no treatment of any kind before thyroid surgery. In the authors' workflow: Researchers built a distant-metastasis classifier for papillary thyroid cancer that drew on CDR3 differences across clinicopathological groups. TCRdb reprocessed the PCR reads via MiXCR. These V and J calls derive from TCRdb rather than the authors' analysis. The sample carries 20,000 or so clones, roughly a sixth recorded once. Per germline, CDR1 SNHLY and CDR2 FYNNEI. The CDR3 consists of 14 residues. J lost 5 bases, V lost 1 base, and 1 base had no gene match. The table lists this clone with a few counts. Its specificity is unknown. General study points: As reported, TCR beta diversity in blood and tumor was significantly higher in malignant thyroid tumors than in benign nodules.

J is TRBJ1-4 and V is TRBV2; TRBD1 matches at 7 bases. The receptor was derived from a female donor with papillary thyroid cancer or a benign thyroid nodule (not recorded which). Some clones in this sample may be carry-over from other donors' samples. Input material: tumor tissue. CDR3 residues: CASSEEGANEKLFF. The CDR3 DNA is TGTGCCAGCAGTGAAGAGGGGGCGAATGAAAAACTGTTTTTT.